These T cell receptor beta chains were read from a single sample in a study of prognosis after radiotherapy for stage I lung cancer. From the multiplex PCR reads, TCRdb called clonotypes with MiXCR, one entry per CDR3 protein. The table lists 15,000 or so distinct CDR3 sequences, around 30% of them singletons. Sequencing was performed on PBMCs, taken before or after stereotactic body radiation therapy (not recorded which). Every receptor here comes from a donor aged 50 or older with non-small cell lung cancer. Each CDR3 is given with its conserved first and last residue. A D gene is named only where the DNA matches it firmly. Size is stated for part of the rows, as once, few or many counts, or as a class when the clone is expanded.

>TRBJ2-2|TRBD2|medium-sized|TRBV6-5
CASSPVAGGSGELFF
TGTGCCAGCAGCCCTGTAGCGGGAGGTTCCGGGGAGCTGTTTTTT
>TRBJ1-4|-|medium-sized|TRBV4-2
CASSQGQPSPNEKLFF
TGTGCCAGCAGCCAAGGGCAACCCAGTCCCAATGAAAAACTGTTTTTT
>TRBJ2-2|-|many|TRBV5-4
CASSPEMRSTGELFF
TGTGCCAGCAGCCCGGAGATGAGGTCTACCGGGGAGCTGTTTTTT
>TRBJ2-1|-|few|TRBV5-4
CASSLGGPSYNEQFF
TGTGCCAGCAGCTTGGGAGGGCCCTCCTACAATGAGCAGTTCTTC
>TRBJ1-5|-|medium-sized|TRBV7-2
CASSQASNQPQHF
TGTGCCAGCAGCCAAGCTAGCAATCAGCCCCAGCATTTT
>TRBJ2-3|-|many|TRBV7-9
CASSSGSGSDTQYF
TGTGCCAGCAGCTCAGGGAGTGGGTCAGATACGCAGTATTTT
>TRBJ2-7|-|many|TRBV5-1
CASSSRGEAYEQYF
TGCGCCAGCAGCAGTCGTGGCGAGGCCTACGAGCAGTACTTC
>TRBJ2-7|-|-|TRBV30
CAWASPPRGYEKYF
TGTGCCTGGGCATCCCCTCCTAGGGGATACGAGAAGTACTTC
>TRBJ1-5|-|-|TRBV12-3/TRBV12-4
CASRPGTSSNQPQHF
TGTGCCAGTAGACCTGGGACGTCGAGCAATCAGCCCCAGCATTTT
>TRBJ2-2|-|-|TRBV4-1
CASSQGRATGELFF
TGCGCCAGTAGCCAAGGTCGGGCCACCGGGGAGCTGTTTTTT
>TRBJ1-5|-|medium-sized|TRBV6-1
CASSPKVEQPQHF
TGTGCCAGCAGTCCGAAGGTAGAACAGCCCCAGCATTTT
>TRBJ2-5|TRBD1|many|TRBV7-9
CASSSGQGFETQYF
TGTGCCAGCAGCTCGGGACAGGGGTTTGAGACCCAGTACTTC
>TRBJ1-1|TRBD1|many|TRBV2
CASSQTGQNTEAFF
TGTGCCAGCAGTCAGACAGGGCAGAACACTGAAGCTTTCTTT
>TRBJ2-2|-|many|TRBV5-1
CASSLASAGELFF
TGCGCCAGCAGCTTGGCGTCGGCCGGGGAGCTGTTTTTT
>TRBJ1-4|-|many|TRBV7-2
CASRPSGISNEKLFF
TGTGCCAGCAGGCCCTCAGGGATTAGTAATGAAAAACTGTTTTTT
>TRBJ2-5|TRBD2|many|TRBV30
CACGLAGNKETQYF
TGTGCCTGTGGACTAGCGGGAAATAAAGAGACCCAGTACTTC
>TRBJ2-7|TRBD1|many|TRBV2
CASSEEGAPYEQYF
TGTGCCAGCAGTGAAGAGGGGGCGCCATACGAGCAGTACTTC
>TRBJ2-3|TRBD2|many|TRBV24-1
CATSDELAGVGSDTQYF
TGTGCCACCAGTGATGAACTAGCGGGAGTCGGATCAGATACGCAGTATTTT
>TRBJ2-7|-|-|TRBV7-3
CASSPRGVNSYNEQYF
TGTGCCAGCAGCCCTAGGGGGGTCAACTCCTACAACGAGCAGTACTTC
>TRBJ2-1|TRBD2|many|TRBV29-1
CSAALAGAIYNEQFF
TGCAGCGCCGCCTTAGCGGGAGCCATCTACAATGAGCAGTTCTTC
>TRBJ2-1|TRBD2|many|TRBV7-2
CASSGAAGGAYNEQFF
TGTGCCAGCAGCGGTGCAGCGGGAGGCGCCTACAATGAGCAGTTCTTC
>TRBJ2-1|TRBD1|many|TRBV9
CASSVDPPRGPHSYNEQFF
TGTGCCAGCAGCGTCGACCCCCCCAGGGGGCCTCACTCCTACAATGAGCAGTTCTTC
>TRBJ2-3|-|-|TRBV4-1
CASIQTAPSTDTQYF
TGCGCCAGCATCCAAACGGCACCTAGCACAGATACGCAGTATTTT
>TRBJ2-7|-|-|TRBV5-1
CASSLHTVMEQYF
TGCGCCAGCAGCTTACATACAGTGATGGAGCAGTACTTC
>TRBJ2-7|TRBD1|many|TRBV28
CASSSPFVRGPSYEQYF
TGTGCCAGCAGTTCCCCATTCGTCAGGGGGCCATCCTACGAGCAGTACTTC
>TRBJ2-1|-|-|TRBV5-1
CASTPGQGIAEQFF
TGCGCCAGCACCCCGGGTCAGGGGATAGCCGAGCAGTTCTTC
>TRBJ2-3|TRBD1|many|TRBV5-4
CATKDRDADTQYF
TGTGCCACCAAGGACAGGGATGCAGATACGCAGTATTTT
>TRBJ1-5|-|many|TRBV6-1
CASSRTRDQPQHF
TGTGCCAGCAGCCGGACCCGTGATCAGCCCCAGCATTTT
>TRBJ2-5|TRBD1|many|TRBV20-1
CSARTGQETQYF
TGCAGTGCCCGGACAGGACAAGAGACCCAGTACTTC
>TRBJ1-2|-|many|TRBV12-3/TRBV12-4
CASSLAGSTGYTF
TGTGCCAGCAGTTTAGCGGGCAGCACCGGCTACACCTTC
>TRBJ2-6|TRBD1|many|TRBV10-3
CAIRTGTGPGANVLTF
TGTGCCATCAGGACCGGGACAGGGCCTGGGGCCAACGTCCTGACTTTC
>TRBJ1-3|TRBD1|many|TRBV20-1
CSARHDREGIAGNTIYF
TGCAGTGCTAGACACGACAGGGAGGGTATTGCTGGAAACACCATATATTTT
>TRBJ2-1|-|medium-sized|TRBV2
CASSEARSRGYNEQFF
TGTGCCAGCAGTGAAGCTCGTAGTCGGGGCTACAATGAGCAGTTCTTC
>TRBJ2-1|-|many|TRBV11-2
CASSQQNLGEQFF
TGTGCCAGCAGCCAACAGAATCTGGGGGAGCAGTTCTTC
>TRBJ1-2|TRBD1|many|TRBV2
CASSADRGRSYGYTF
TGTGCCAGCAGCGCGGACAGGGGGCGCAGCTATGGCTACACCTTC
>TRBJ2-3|TRBD2|-|TRBV15
CAIRDIAGEWGYTDTQYF
TGTGCCATCAGAGATATAGCGGGAGAGTGGGGCTACACAGATACGCAGTATTTT
>TRBJ2-5|TRBD2|-|TRBV6-2/TRBV6-3
CASRGNSGSPYQENQYF
TGTGCCAGCAGAGGGAATAGCGGGAGTCCCTACCAAGAGAACCAGTACTTC
>TRBJ2-1|TRBD1|many|TRBV14
CASSLLTGVYNEQFF
TGTGCCAGCAGCCTGTTAACAGGGGTCTACAATGAGCAGTTCTTC
>TRBJ1-5|-|once|TRBV2
CASRVGANSNQPQHF
TGTGCCAGCAGAGTAGGAGCAAATAGCAATCAGCCCCAGCATTTT
>TRBJ2-3|TRBD2|-|TRBV6-5
CASSYPRAIGRCGHRYAVF
TGTGCCAGCAGTTACCCTCGGGCTATCGGGAGGTGTGGGCACAGATACGCAGTATTT
>TRBJ1-5|-|many|TRBV7-2
CASSLKYREYGQPQHF
TGTGCCAGCAGCTTAAAGTACAGGGAATATGGTCAGCCCCAGCATTTT
>TRBJ2-7|TRBD2|many|TRBV30
CAWTSGSSYEQYF
TGTGCCTGGACTAGCGGGAGCTCCTACGAGCAGTACTTC
>TRBJ2-4|-|many|TRBV20-1
CSARDPLARIAKNIQYF
TGCAGTGCTAGAGATCCCCTAGCAAGGATTGCCAAAAACATTCAGTACTTC
>TRBJ1-2|TRBD1|many|TRBV19
CASSHDGTAYGYTF
TGTGCCAGTAGCCACGACGGGACAGCATATGGCTACACCTTC
>TRBJ1-2|TRBD1|few|TRBV12-3/TRBV12-4
CASSLSGTGNGYTF
TGTGCCAGCAGTTTGTCCGGGACAGGGAATGGCTACACCTTC
>TRBJ2-1|TRBD2|-|TRBV19
CASSQGLTSGRAHSEQFF
TGTGCCAGTAGTCAAGGCCTCACTAGCGGGAGGGCCCACAGTGAGCAGTTCTTC
>TRBJ2-1|-|many|TRBV7-4
CASSCSVSPSYNEQFF
TGTGCCAGCAGCTGTAGCGTATCCCCCTCCTACAATGAGCAGTTCTTC
>TRBJ1-3|-|many|TRBV9
CASSGVGVGNTIYF
TGTGCCAGCAGCGGAGTCGGAGTAGGAAACACCATATATTTT
>TRBJ2-1|TRBD2|-|TRBV6-1
CASTYPLAGGYNEQLF
TGTGCCAGTACCTACCCTCTAGCGGGAGGTTACAATGAGCAGTTATTC
>TRBJ2-7|TRBD1|-|TRBV27
CASNDRDTNEQYF
TGTGCCAGCAATGACAGGGATACTAACGAGCAGTACTTC
>TRBJ2-7|-|large|TRBV28
CASSLGNQAENYEQYF
TGTGCCAGCAGTTTGGGCAATCAAGCAGAAAACTACGAGCAGTACTTC
>TRBJ2-1|TRBD1|many|TRBV19
CASSTSRGRLEQFF
TGTGCCAGTAGTACCTCAAGGGGGCGTCTTGAGCAGTTCTTC